This T cell receptor beta chain originates from a study of blood T cells in healthy people across ages. Primed by a sample-barcoded 5' primer and a J-beta primer mix, a second PCR proceeded for roughly 7 to 11 cycles. MiXCR, applied by TCRdb to the 5' RACE reads, yields one record per CDR3 protein. Of about 1,600,000 distinct CDR3 sequences in the sample, 42% were seen once. The V segment lost 3 bases and the J segment 3 bases; nucleotides outside the gene matches: 8. CDR3 length equals 15 residues. Germline V CDR1 and CDR2: MDHEN, SYDVKM. The sequence derives from a woman aged 18-35 years in good health. The specimen sequenced was blood. The chain employs TRBV28 and TRBJ2-7; 7 bases are shared with TRBD1. The CDR3 reads CASSLAPGQDYEQYF. The CDR3, as DNA: TGTGCCAGCAGTTTGGCCCCCGGACAGGACTACGAGCAGTACTTC.